The 30 T cell receptor beta chains below were found in one sample sequenced in a study of cytomegalovirus exposure and HLA in healthy donors. PCR primers comprised 60 Vbeta and 13 Jbeta primers. Profiling relied on immunoSEQ multiplex PCR, and the TCRdb table lists in-frame clones only, not all of them. The top ten clones hold about 8% of a sample with roughly 68,000 clones, roughly four fifths of them seen once. The specimen sequenced was PBMCs. These receptors all come from a woman between 25 and 40 years old in good health and CMV-seropositive.

V is TRBV7-2 and J is TRBJ1-5; 7 nucleotides line up with TRBD1. This CDR3 spans 14 amino acids. After removal of 2 bases from V and 6 bases from J, the junction contained 4 bases not matched to a gene. Germline loops: CDR1 SGHTA, CDR2 FQGNSA. CDR3 sequence: CASSLRQGGQPQHF. The CDR3 nucleotides read TGTGCCAGCAGCTTAAGACAGGGAGGTCAGCCCCAGCATTTT.

V and J are TRBV2 and TRBJ1-1, with D tentatively TRBD1 (5 bases). Germline-derived CDR1 and CDR2 are SNHLY and FYNNEI. The CDR3 consists of 10 residues. V was shortened by 11 bases and J by 7 bases, with 11 bases between the two germline ends. The chain's CDR3 is CAHGAGEAFF. The CDR3, as DNA: TGTGCCCATGGGGCCGGTGAAGCTTTCTTT.

This clone was seen just once. The rearrangement links TRBV6-5 to TRBJ2-5; 7 bases are shared with TRBD1. The germline gives CDR1 MNHEY, CDR2 SVGAGI. The CDR3 is made up of 13 amino acids. V gave up 5 bases and J gave up 5 bases; unmatched junction bases: 5. CDR3 DNA sequence: TGTGCCAGCAGTAACACAGGGGTGGAGACCCAGTACTTC. It translates to CASSNTGVETQYF.

The chain carries TRBV6-6 and TRBJ2-7; 9 bases line up with TRBD1. V gave up 6 bases and J gave up 0 bases; unmatched junction bases: 6. CDR3 length: 15 residues. Germline-derived CDR1 and CDR2 are MNHNY and SVGAGI (reference sequence). CDR3 sequence (DNA): TGTGCCAGCAGCCGAGGGACAGGGAACTCCTACGAGCAGTACTTC. Translating gives CASSRGTGNSYEQYF.

This chain joins TRBV9 and TRBJ2-3; the match to TRBD1 covers 10 bases. The CDR3 spans 17 residues. Unmatched junction bases numbered 8, after V lost 0 bases and J lost 4 bases. CDR1 is SGDLS and CDR2 is YYNGEE in the germline V gene. CDR3 residues: CASSVARDRGLSDTQYF. The CDR3 DNA sequence: TGTGCCAGCAGCGTAGCTCGGGACAGGGGTTTATCAGATACGCAGTATTTT.

The chain is built from TRBV6-6 and TRBJ1-2; D is perhaps TRBD1 (6 bases). V was cut by 6 bases and J by 2 bases, with 10 bases left in between. Germline-derived CDR1 and CDR2 are MNHNY and SVGAGI (reference sequence). The CDR3 contains 13 residues. Written as DNA, the CDR3 is TGTGCCAGCAGACCCGACAGGAACTATGGCTACACCTTC. Protein product: CASRPDRNYGYTF.

V gene TRBV14 combines with J gene TRBJ1-5, with 10 nucleotides matching TRBD1. V trimming: 3 bases; J trimming: 4 bases; junction bases outside the gene matches: 6. There are 16 residues in the CDR3. Germline CDR1 SGHDN, CDR2 FVKESK. CDR3 region: CASSHPRDRGNQPQHF. In nucleotides, the CDR3 is TGTGCCAGCAGCCACCCCCGGGACAGGGGTAATCAGCCCCAGCATTTT.

The rearrangement joins TRBV23-1 to TRBJ1-4; a possible D gene is TRBD1 (5 bases). TRBV23-1 is noted as an ORF with a role that remains uncertain. CDR3 size: 13 residues. V lost 4 bases to trimming and J lost 14 bases, with 17 bases between them. CDR3 region: CASSPQTQGYLFF. The CDR3 DNA reads as TGCGCCAGCAGTCCCCAAACGCAGGGTTATCTGTTTTTT.

V and J are TRBV29-1 and TRBJ1-4, with TRBD1 matching over 11 bases. This CDR3 comprises 15 residues. CDR1 and CDR2 (germline): SQVTM, ANQGSEA. V lost 1 base, J lost 7 bases, and 5 bases stayed unmatched. The CDR3, as DNA: TGCAGCGTTGAAGCGGACAGGGGGCGCAGTGAAAAACTGTTTTTT. Translating gives CSVEADRGRSEKLFF. Full variable domain (outside the CDR3, taken from reference TRBV29-1 and TRBJ1-4): SAVISQKPSRDICQRGTSLTIQCQVDSQVTMMFWYRQQPGQSLTLIATANQGSEATYESGFVIDKFPISRPNLTFSTLTVSNMSPEDSSIYLCSVEADRGRSEKLFFGSGTQLSVL.

Remarks on this clone: At one end, the junction sequence differs from germline, possibly due to a read error. The chain is built from TRBV5-5 and TRBJ1-2; TRBD1 aligns across 8 bases. The CDR3 runs to 16 residues. Germline-derived CDR1 and CDR2 are SGHKS and YYEKEE (reference sequence). CDR3 protein: CASSFRPSGTGLSSAF. CDR3 nucleotides: TGTGCCAGCAGCTTCCGCCCCTCCGGGACAGGACTGTCTAGCGCCTTC.

The V and J genes are TRBV5-6 and TRBJ1-4; 7 positions match TRBD1. Germline V gene lookup returns CDR1 SGHDT and CDR2 YYEEEE. V shed 4 bases and J 11 bases; nucleotides not matched to a gene: 11. This CDR3 contains 14 residues. This CDR3 reads CASSPGTVRTKLFF. CDR3 coding DNA: TGTGCCAGCAGCCCCGGGACAGTAAGGACGAAACTGTTTTTT.

The chain carries TRBV7-2 and TRBJ1-3; TRBD1 might be the D (6 bases). Between the trimmed V and J ends, which lost 4 bases and 2 bases, there was a span of 9 bases. Germline lookup yields CDR1 SGHTA and CDR2 FQGNSA. The CDR3 consists of 14 residues. CDR3 in DNA: TGTGCCAGCAGCTCTAACAGGGCTGGAAACACCATATATTTT. Translated, it gives CASSSNRAGNTIYF. Full variable domain (remainder filled in from reference TRBV7-2 and TRBJ1-3): GAGVSQSPSNKVTEKGKDVELRCDPISGHTALYWYRQSLGQGLEFLIYFQGNSAPDKSGLPSDRFSAERTGGSVSTLTIQRTQQEDSAVYLCASSSNRAGNTIYFGEGSWLTVV.

The chain couples TRBV7-6 to TRBJ2-5; D is ambiguous. V dropped 5 bases and J dropped 1 base, with 14 bases sitting between them. This CDR3 region has 15 residues. CDR1 SGHVS and CDR2 FNYEAQ come from the germline V gene. The CDR3 coding sequence is TGTGCCAGCAGCGTCTTAAATAGCTTCCAAGAGACCCAGTACTTC. This translates into CASSVLNSFQETQYF.

This chain connects TRBV29-1 to TRBJ2-7, with 9 bases fitting TRBD1. The CDR3 is 13 residues long. Germline V gene sequence: CDR1 SQVTM, CDR2 ANQGSEA. V shed 6 bases, J shed 3 bases, and the junction held 6 bases outside the gene matches. The CDR3 nucleotides are TGCAGCGTCCTCACGGACAGGGGCTACGAGCAGTACTTC. It specifies CSVLTDRGYEQYF.

The chain links TRBV19 to TRBJ2-4; unclear D gene. The length of the CDR3 is 14 residues. V lost 10 bases to trimming and J lost 0 bases, with 13 bases between them. The germline gives CDR1 LNHDA, CDR2 SQIVND (reference sequence). The CDR3 nucleotides read TGTGCCACCCAGGCGCAGGTAGCCAAAAACATTCAGTACTTC. Translating gives CATQAQVAKNIQYF.

This clone was detected only a few times. The genes are TRBV2 and TRBJ2-7, with D possibly being TRBD1 (5 bases). The CDR3 contains 11 residues. Germline V CDR1 and CDR2: SNHLY, FYNNEI. Trimming pared 4 bases from V and 6 bases from J, leaving 7 bases between. The CDR3 bases are TGTGCCAGCAGTGTTGGGGCCGAGCAGTACTTC. It encodes CASSVGAEQYF.

The V and J genes are TRBV27 and TRBJ1-4; D is perhaps TRBD1 (6 bases). In germline, CDR1 is MNHEY, CDR2 SMNVEV (reference sequence). Trimming pared 8 bases from V and 3 bases from J, leaving 13 bases between. CDR3 length: 14 amino acids. CDR3 in DNA: TGTGCCAGCTCCTGGGAGGGGGCTAATGAAAAACTGTTTTTT. It encodes CASSWEGANEKLFF. The entire variable domain, with the rest obtained from reference TRBV27 and TRBJ1-4, is as follows: EAQVTQNPRYLITVTGKKLTVTCSQNMNHEYMSWYRQDPGLGLRQIYYSMNVEVTDKGDVPEGYKVSRKEKRNFPLILESPSPNQTSLYFCASSWEGANEKLFFGSGTQLSVL.

This sequence joins TRBV9 and TRBJ2-1; D gene uncertain. This CDR3 contains 15 residues. Germline lookup yields CDR1 SGDLS and CDR2 YYNGEE. Trimming pared 4 bases from V and 6 bases from J, leaving 17 bases between. The CDR3 DNA sequence: TGTGCCAGCAGCATCCTAGGAGCCACCCTCAATGAGCAGTTCTTC. Protein sequence: CASSILGATLNEQFF.

This clone was seen a few times. This rearrangement joins TRBV4-3 to TRBJ1-5; TRBD1 might be the D (5 bases). Looked up from germline, CDR1 is LGHNA and CDR2 is YSLEER. The V gene lost 2 bases and the J gene lost 4 bases, with 18 bases spanning the gap. The CDR3 covers 17 residues. The CDR3 here is CASSQSLRFGGNQPQHF. The CDR3 nucleotides are TGCGCCAGCAGCCAATCGTTGCGATTCGGGGGGAATCAGCCCCAGCATTTT.

The chain employs TRBV9 and TRBJ1-1; D may be TRBD1 (5 bases). Germline V gives CDR1 SGDLS, CDR2 YYNGEE. This CDR3 comprises 13 residues. The V end lost 3 bases, the J end lost 1 base, and 7 bases lay between the germline ends. CDR3 sequence reads: CASSARENTEAFF. In DNA form, the CDR3 reads TGTGCCAGCAGCGCCAGGGAGAACACTGAAGCTTTCTTT.

This chain connects TRBV1 to TRBJ2-7; TRBD2, the D gene given by the table, was not confirmed from the DNA. TRBV1 is marked as a pseudogene. The CDR3 loop spans 12 amino acids. The DNA for the CDR3 is TGCACCAGCCTAGCGGGTCCGGGCGAGCAGTACTTC. It translates to CTSLAGPGEQYF.

The CDR3 loop reads CASSPLAAPYNEQFF. CDR3 DNA: TGTGCCAGCAGCCCACTAGCGGCTCCCTACAATGAGCAGTTCTTC. This chain connects TRBV11-2 to TRBJ2-1; 8 bases match TRBD2. V trimming: 5 bases; J trimming: 2 bases; junction bases outside the gene matches: 5. Per the germline V gene, CDR1 is SGHAT and CDR2 is FQNNGV. The CDR3 loop spans 15 amino acids.

The chain employs TRBV6-4 and TRBJ2-3, with D tentatively TRBD2 (6 bases). The CDR3 is 15 residues long. Trimming removed 4 bases at V and 5 bases at J, with 16 bases between. Germline V CDR1 and CDR2: MRHNA, SNTAGT. This CDR3 reads CASSATSPAGDTQYF. The CDR3 nucleotides are TGTGCCAGCAGTGCCACTAGCCCCGCGGGAGATACGCAGTATTTT.

The V gene is TRBV28, the J gene TRBJ2-7; TRBD1 matches at 7 bases. The CDR3 totals 14 residues. Per the germline V gene, CDR1 is MDHEN and CDR2 is SYDVKM. J was trimmed by 4 bases and V by 1 base; bases with no gene match: 4. The CDR3 DNA sequence: TGTGCCAGCAGTTTATCCGTCAGGGGGTACGAGCAGTACTTC. Its translation: CASSLSVRGYEQYF. Full variable domain (missing parts from reference TRBV28 and TRBJ2-7): DVKVTQSSRYLVKRTGEKVFLECVQDMDHENMFWYRQDPGLGLRLIYFSYDVKMKEKGDIPEGYSVSREKKERFSLILESASTNQTSMYLCASSLSVRGYEQYFGPGTRLTVT.

This clone was counted once. The CDR3 here is CASSPDWEAFF. CDR3 nucleotides: TGTGCCAGCAGCCCGGACTGGGAAGCTTTCTTT. The rearrangement uses TRBV28 and TRBJ1-1; D is unresolved. The CDR3 sequence is 11 residues long. V was cut by 6 bases and J by 8 bases, with 10 bases left in between. CDR1 and CDR2 from the germline V gene are MDHEN and SYDVKM.

V is TRBV27 and J is TRBJ1-6; a possible D gene is TRBD1 (6 bases). Trimming took off 8 bases at V and 5 bases at J, with 7 bases between the two ends. Germline assignment: CDR1 MNHEY and CDR2 SMNVEV (reference sequence). The length of the CDR3 is 12 residues. CDR3 DNA sequence: TGTGCCAGCCAGGGGAATAATTCACCCCTCCACTTT. It specifies CASQGNNSPLHF.

The chain has TRBV28 and TRBJ2-2, with D perhaps matching TRBD1 (5 bases). Trimming pared 6 bases from V and 7 bases from J, leaving 15 bases between. This CDR3 has 14 residues. Germline CDR1 is MDHEN and CDR2 is SYDVKM. The CDR3 DNA follows: TGTGCCAGCAGGATAAGGTCCAGGGTCGGGGAGCTGTTTTTT. It is translated as CASRIRSRVGELFF.

The CDR3 region is CASAPLTGGGYEQYF. The CDR3 nucleotides read TGCGCCAGCGCCCCCCTGACAGGGGGTGGCTACGAGCAGTACTTC. The V call is TRBV5-1, the J call TRBJ2-7; 9 bases are a match to TRBD1. Losses at the gene ends were 7 bases for V and 3 bases for J; bases not matched to a gene: 11. CDR3 length: 15 amino acids. Germline-derived CDR1 and CDR2 are SGHRS and YFSETQ.

The chain is built from TRBV7-9 and TRBJ2-5; 7 bases agree with TRBD2. Germline CDR1 is SEHNR and CDR2 is FQNEAQ (reference sequence). The CDR3 covers 15 residues. Trimming cost V 4 bases and J 5 bases; bases outside gene matches: 10. Written as DNA, the CDR3 is TGTGCCAGCAGCTACTCGGGCGGGAGAGGGGAGACCCAGTACTTC. Its protein product is CASSYSGGRGETQYF. Together with reference TRBV7-9 and TRBJ2-5, the CDR3 gives the full variable domain: DTGVSQNPRHKITKRGQNVTFRCDPISEHNRLYWYRQTLGQGPEFLTYFQNEAQLEKSRLLSDRFSAERPKGSFSTLEIQRTEQGDSAMYLCASSYSGGRGETQYFGPGTRLLVL.

This clone was recorded a few times. The rearrangement links TRBV18 to TRBJ2-2; TRBD2 matches at 7 bases. Germline trimming cut 3 bases from V and 3 bases from J; bases unmatched to any gene: 10. CDR3 length: 17 residues. Germline V gene lookup returns CDR1 KGHSH and CDR2 LQKENI. The CDR3 reads CASSPLHRAGDTGELFF. The CDR3 DNA sequence: TGTGCCAGCTCACCCCTACATAGGGCGGGAGACACCGGGGAGCTGTTTTTT.